This entry lists 15 T cell receptor beta chains sequenced from one sample in a study of cytomegalovirus exposure and HLA in healthy donors. The primer mix had 60 Vbeta and 13 Jbeta primers. TCRdb's copy holds only in-frame clones and misses some; the assay was immunoSEQ multiplex PCR. This table holds nearly 200,000 clones, 80% to 90% found once. Sequencing input: PBMCs. The origin of the receptors is a young man in good health and CMV-seronegative.

This clone was detected only a few times. The chain recombines TRBV11-3 with TRBJ2-1, with D maybe TRBD1 (6 bases). The V and J ends lost 5 bases and 9 bases respectively, with 14 bases between them. The CDR3 is made up of 13 amino acids. Germline CDR1 is SGHNT and CDR2 is YENEEA. The CDR3: CASSPQTGFEQFF. DNA of the CDR3: TGTGCCAGCAGCCCGCAGACAGGTTTTGAGCAGTTCTTC.

This clone was found once. The rearrangement joins TRBV6-5 to TRBJ2-5; D is possibly TRBD1 (6 bases). The DNA end is more similar to TRBJ2-7, so the J call may be wrong. Germline loops: CDR1 MNHEY, CDR2 SVGAGI. This CDR3 comprises 13 residues. CDR3 in DNA: TGTGCCAGCAGTAGGGACAAGGCCTACGAGCAGTACTTC. It translates to CASSRDKAYEQYF.

This clone was seen just once. The chain carries TRBV28 and TRBJ1-2, with 7 bases that match TRBD1. The CDR3 length is 21 residues. Looked up from germline, CDR1 is MDHEN and CDR2 is SYDVKM. V lost 5 bases and J lost 4; bases outside the gene matches: 28. In DNA, the CDR3 is TGTGCCAGCAGTATCTATACAGGGGTTGGTCCTACTAACAGGGGATTCTATGGCTACACCTTC. It is translated as CASSIYTGVGPTNRGFYGYTF.

This chain uses TRBV9 with TRBJ1-3; no reliable D call. Trimming removed 2 bases from V and 0 bases from J, with 6 bases in between. This CDR3 is 14 amino acids long. Germline values: CDR1 SGDLS, CDR2 YYNGEE. The DNA for the CDR3 is TGTGCCAGCAGCGTCGGGAGCTCTGGAAACACCATATATTTT. Translation: CASSVGSSGNTIYF.

The V call is TRBV18, the J call TRBJ1-1; no clear D. This CDR3 has 14 residues. CDR1 KGHSH and CDR2 LQKENI come from the germline V gene. Trimming stripped 2 bases from V and 7 bases from J, with 14 bases between. The CDR3 protein is CASSPEAARNEAFF. In DNA, the CDR3 is TGTGCCAGCTCACCAGAGGCGGCGAGGAATGAAGCTTTCTTT.

The rearrangement links TRBV7-6 to TRBJ1-1; 8 bases map to TRBD1. The J segment lost 3 bases and the V segment lost 6 bases, leaving 12 bases of the junction unmatched. The germline gives CDR1 SGHVS, CDR2 FNYEAQ. The CDR3 sequence is 16 residues long. CDR3 loop: CASSPRGDRGDTEAFF. The DNA of the CDR3 is TGTGCCAGCAGTCCTCGGGGAGACAGGGGTGACACTGAAGCTTTCTTT.

This chain links TRBV25-1 with TRBJ2-5; 9 positions match TRBD1. This CDR3 is 15 amino acids long. Germline-derived CDR1 and CDR2 are MGHDK and SYGVNS. With V trimmed by 3 bases and J by 2 bases, 4 bases remained unmatched. In DNA, the CDR3 is TGTGCCAGCAGTGACCCCGGACAGGGGCAAGAGACCCAGTACTTC. It encodes CASSDPGQGQETQYF.

This rearrangement joins TRBV5-5 to TRBJ2-7; TRBD1 might be the D (6 bases). The CDR3 is made up of 13 amino acids. V was shortened by 3 bases and J by 2 bases, with 9 bases between the two germline ends. Germline loops: CDR1 SGHKS, CDR2 YYEKEE (reference sequence). DNA of the CDR3: TGTGCCAGCAGCTGGGACACCACCTACGAGCAGTACTTC. Amino acid sequence: CASSWDTTYEQYF.

The chain couples TRBV7-9 to TRBJ1-4; D is undetermined. Germline V gene sequence: CDR1 SEHNR, CDR2 FQNEAQ (reference sequence). CDR3 length equals 15 residues. V shed 5 bases and J shed 0 bases, with 10 bases lying between them. This CDR3 reads CASSPQIATNEKLFF. The CDR3 bases are TGTGCCAGCAGCCCACAGATTGCAACTAATGAAAAACTGTTTTTT.

The V call is TRBV6-5, the J call TRBJ2-7, with 12 bases aligning to TRBD1. Germline V gives CDR1 MNHEY, CDR2 SVGAGI. V gave up 5 bases and J gave up 5 bases; unmatched junction bases: 4. There are 14 residues in the CDR3. CDR3 coding DNA: TGTGCCAGCAGTCGCGGGACAGGGGGCCACGAGCAGTACTTC. Amino acids: CASSRGTGGHEQYF.

The chain has TRBV2 and TRBJ2-3; the D is unclear. CDR1 is SNHLY, CDR2 FYNNEI, per germline. The germline V and J ends were trimmed by 4 bases and 3 bases, with 11 bases remaining between them. This CDR3 region has 14 residues. The CDR3 nucleotides read TGTGCCAGCAGTGCAAGAGGTAGAACAGATACGCAGTATTTT. This encodes CASSARGRTDTQYF.

In this sample, this clone turned up once. This sequence joins TRBV4-1 and TRBJ1-5; 8 bases are a match to TRBD1. Germline values: CDR1 MGHRA, CDR2 YSYEKL. J lost 4 bases, V lost 4 bases, and 6 bases had no gene match. The CDR3 is made up of 15 amino acids. The chain's CDR3 is CASSLDRGGNQPQHF. CDR3 sequence (DNA): TGCGCCAGCAGCCTAGACAGGGGAGGGAATCAGCCCCAGCATTTT.

The chain uses TRBV11-2 and TRBJ1-5, with a possible D match to TRBD1 (5 bases). V was trimmed by 5 bases and J by 1 base, leaving 12 bases between them. The CDR3 loop spans 15 amino acids. Germline-derived CDR1 and CDR2 are SGHAT and FQNNGV. The CDR3, as DNA: TGTGCCAGCAGCCCGGGGGGGGAGAGCAATCAGCCCCAGCATTTT. It translates to CASSPGGESNQPQHF.

The chain combines TRBV19 with TRBJ1-2; no definite D call. Trimming took 4 bases from V and 4 from J, leaving 10 bases between them. Germline loops: CDR1 LNHDA, CDR2 SQIVND (reference sequence). CDR3 length: 13 residues. DNA of the CDR3: TGTGCCAGTAGTAGTACAGACGGCTATGGCTACACCTTC. The encoded protein is CASSSTDGYGYTF.

This chain's CDR3 is CASSLTGKGQPQHF. The CDR3 nucleotides read TGTGCCAGCAGCTTAACGGGAAAGGGTCAGCCCCAGCATTTT. J is TRBJ1-5 and V is TRBV7-6, with D hard to call. The CDR3 runs to 14 residues. The V and J ends lost 2 bases and 6 bases respectively, with 11 bases between them. The germline V gene has CDR1 SGHVS and CDR2 FNYEAQ.